A single sample gave rise to the 21 T cell receptor beta chains below, sequenced in a study of shared clonotypes between healthy human individuals. Profiled with immunoSEQ multiplex PCR; TCRdb holds only in-frame clones, not every one. The sample includes some 2.4 million clones, 93% of them seen just once. Sequencing was carried out using naive CD4+ T cells from PBMCs. Specified subset: CD45RA+ positively selected. All receptors derive from a man aged 18-30 years in good health. Some clones in this sample may be carry-over from other donors' samples.

The chain links TRBV5-1 to TRBJ1-2, with 12 bases identical to TRBD1. The CDR3 extends over 17 amino acids. Germline V gene data show CDR1 as SGHRS and CDR2 as YFSETQ. J lost 2 bases, V lost 3 bases, and 8 bases had no gene match. The CDR3 nucleotides read TGCGCCAGCAGCTCTCCGGGACAGGGGGCGTCGAACTATGGCTACACCTTC. Its translation is CASSSPGQGASNYGYTF.

Note on this clone: Other DNA sequences in this specimen translate into the identical CDR3. The chain has TRBV29-1 and TRBJ2-2, with a tentative D call TRBD2 (6 bases). There are 15 residues in the CDR3. Trimming cost V 1 base and J 2 bases, with 11 bases left between them. The germline V gene encodes CDR1 SQVTM and CDR2 ANQGSEA. The CDR3 DNA sequence: TGCAGCGTTGAAGGACCGGGACTTAACACCGGGGAGCTGTTTTTT. This sequence encodes CSVEGPGLNTGELFF.

This rearrangement joins TRBV28 to TRBJ2-6; 9 bases are shared with TRBD1. The V gene's germline CDR1 is MDHEN and CDR2 SYDVKM. The CDR3 is made up of 19 amino acids. Losses at the gene ends were 4 bases for V and 1 base for J; bases not matched to a gene: 11. The CDR3 loop is CASSSRTGAISSGANVLTF. The CDR3 bases are TGTGCCAGCAGTTCCCGGACAGGGGCAATCTCTTCTGGGGCCAACGTCCTGACTTTC.

The chain carries TRBV19 and TRBJ2-1; TRBD1 matches 7 bases. J lost 7 bases, V lost 7 bases, and 10 bases had no gene match. This CDR3 contains 14 residues. Per germline, CDR1 LNHDA and CDR2 SQIVND (reference sequence). Here the CDR3 reads CASMGPRQGNEQFF. Written as DNA, the CDR3 is TGTGCCAGTATGGGGCCGAGACAGGGAAATGAGCAGTTCTTC. The whole variable domain, remainder taken from reference TRBV19 and TRBJ2-1, is DGGITQSPKYLFRKEGQNVTLSCEQNLNHDAMYWYRQDPGQGLRLIYYSQIVNDFQKGDIAEGYSVSREKKESFPLTVTSAQKNPTAFYLCASMGPRQGNEQFFGPGTRLTVL.

The chain joins TRBV5-4 to TRBJ2-4; unclear D gene. V was trimmed by 5 bases and J by 11 bases, leaving 23 bases between them. The germline gives CDR1 SGHNT, CDR2 YYREEE (reference sequence). This CDR3 is built from 15 residues. This CDR3 is CASRSQSSVPSVQYF. Written as DNA, the CDR3 is TGTGCCAGCAGATCCCAAAGCTCAGTCCCGAGTGTTCAGTACTTC. Variable domain in full (rest from reference TRBV5-4 and TRBJ2-4): ETGVTQSPTHLIKTRGQQVTLRCSSQSGHNTVSWYQQALGQGPQFIFQYYREEENGRGNFPPRFSGLQFPNYSSELNVNALELDDSALYLCASRSQSSVPSVQYFGAGTRLSVL.

The CDR3 sequence: CASSLGISNQPQHF. For the CDR3, the DNA is TGTGCCAGCAGTTTAGGGATTAGCAATCAGCCCCAGCATTTT. The chain uses TRBV28 and TRBJ1-5; D gene unclear. The CDR3 runs 14 residues. V lost 2 bases and J lost 0, with 5 bases in between. Germline V gene lookup returns CDR1 MDHEN and CDR2 SYDVKM.

Points on this clone: This sample includes further DNA sequences coding for the same CDR3. The V and J genes are TRBV7-9 and TRBJ1-4; a weak D match, TRBD1 (6 bases). Germline CDR1 reads SEHNR; CDR2 reads FQNEAQ (reference sequence). Trimming stripped 2 bases from V and 7 bases from J, with 11 bases between. CDR3 length: 14 amino acids. The CDR3 coding sequence is TGTGCCAGCAGCTTAATGGGGGCAGGTGAAAAACTGTTTTTT. It is translated as CASSLMGAGEKLFF.

The gene calls are TRBV29-1 and TRBJ2-1; D gene unclear. The germline V gene has CDR1 SQVTM and CDR2 ANQGSEA. The V and J ends lost 7 bases and 9 bases respectively, with 19 bases between them. The length of the CDR3 is 13 residues. The CDR3 bases are TGCAGCGCCACTCCGGTGTTGGAAGGTGAGCAGTTCTTC. Its translation is CSATPVLEGEQFF.

The chain has TRBV6-1 and TRBJ1-2; a weak D match, TRBD1 (5 bases). The CDR3 sequence is 15 residues long. V shed 5 bases and J shed 3 bases, with 16 bases lying between them. CDR1 MNHNS and CDR2 SASEGT come from the germline V gene. CDR3 in amino acids: CASSPGGSLYYGYTF. The CDR3 DNA reads TGTGCCAGCAGTCCCGGGGGATCGTTGTACTATGGCTACACCTTC.

This chain links TRBV5-5 with TRBJ2-2; 7 positions agree with TRBD2. The CDR3 runs to 15 residues. In germline, CDR1 is SGHKS, CDR2 YYEKEE (reference sequence). With V trimmed by 5 bases and J by 6 bases, 10 bases remained unmatched. DNA of the CDR3: TGTGCCAGCAGAAATAGGGAGGGTGTCCCCGGGGAGCTGTTTTTT. Translation: CASRNREGVPGELFF.

The chain has TRBV2 and TRBJ2-7; 10 bases agree with TRBD2. The V segment lost 6 bases and the J segment 6 bases; nucleotides outside the gene matches: 14. Germline V gene data show CDR1 as SNHLY and CDR2 as FYNNEI. There are 16 residues in the CDR3. The CDR3 DNA follows: TGTGCCAGCAGCGGACTTCGGGCTAGCGGGAGCGGCGAGCAGTACTTC. It is translated as CASSGLRASGSGEQYF.

V gene TRBV27 combines with J gene TRBJ1-4, with TRBD1 matching over 11 bases. The CDR3 contains 15 residues. Losses at the gene ends were 4 bases for V and 7 bases for J; bases not matched to a gene: 5. The germline V gene has CDR1 MNHEY and CDR2 SMNVEV (reference sequence). As DNA, the CDR3 is TGTGCCAGCAGTTCCGGACAGGGGGCTCTTGAAAAACTGTTTTTT. It is translated as CASSSGQGALEKLFF.

This chain uses TRBV6-5 with TRBJ2-7, with D perhaps TRBD2 (6 bases). The CDR3 has 15 amino acids. Between the trimmed V and J ends, which lost 0 bases and 0 bases, there was a span of 9 bases. Germline V CDR1 and CDR2: MNHEY, SVGAGI. CDR3 region: CASSYSLGGSYEQYF. The CDR3 DNA reads as TGTGCCAGCAGTTACTCCTTGGGAGGCTCCTACGAGCAGTACTTC.

With respect to this clone: The same CDR3 arises from other DNA sequences in this sample as well. This chain connects TRBV29-1 to TRBJ2-7, with 7 bases aligning to TRBD1. The CDR3 runs 13 residues. Unmatched junction bases numbered 5, after V lost 6 bases and J lost 0 bases. Germline V gene sequence: CDR1 SQVTM, CDR2 ANQGSEA. CDR3: CSVAGTVSYEQYF. The CDR3 bases are TGCAGCGTGGCCGGGACAGTCTCCTACGAGCAGTACTTC.

This clone was picked up one time. V usage is TRBV7-8 and J usage is TRBJ1-5; the D is unclear. Between the trimmed V and J ends, which lost 2 bases and 2 bases, there was a span of 10 bases. The CDR3 length is 15 residues. Germline CDR1 SGHVS, CDR2 FQNEAQ. The CDR3 here is CASSLFLERNQPQHF. The DNA for the CDR3 is TGTGCCAGCAGCTTATTTCTCGAGCGCAATCAGCCCCAGCATTTT.

In this sample, this clone turned up once. The chain recombines TRBV15 with TRBJ2-7; 7 bases line up with TRBD2. This CDR3 comprises 16 residues. Germline CDR1 and CDR2: LNHNV and YYDKDF (reference sequence). The V segment lost 5 bases and the J segment 3 bases; nucleotides outside the gene matches: 13. This chain's CDR3 is CATSVLGASGLYEQYF. The CDR3 DNA is TGTGCCACCAGCGTCCTAGGGGCTAGCGGACTCTACGAGCAGTACTTC.

As regards this clone: Other nucleotide sequences in the sample specify the same CDR3. The V call is TRBV7-3, the J call TRBJ1-3; no firm D call. Germline CDR1 SGHTA, CDR2 FQGTGA. Trimming left V 2 bases short and J 0 bases short, with 5 bases between. This CDR3 comprises 14 residues. CDR3 residues: CASSLGISGNTIYF. The DNA for the CDR3 is TGTGCCAGCAGCTTAGGGATCTCTGGAAACACCATATATTTT.

This sequence joins TRBV6-5 and TRBJ2-2; D may correspond to TRBD1 or TRBD2 (5 bases each). The CDR3 covers 13 residues. Trimming took 3 bases from V and 9 from J, leaving 11 bases between them. CDR1 and CDR2 from the germline V gene are MNHEY and SVGAGI. The chain's CDR3 is CASSYRDVWELFF. The CDR3 region has the DNA TGTGCCAGCAGTTATCGGGACGTCTGGGAGCTGTTTTTT.

Note on this clone: Other DNA sequences in this specimen translate into the identical CDR3. This chain uses TRBV7-3 with TRBJ1-1; no firm D call. CDR3 length: 13 residues. V lost 1 base and J 4 bases, leaving 7 bases between the germline ends. Germline loops: CDR1 SGHTA, CDR2 FQGTGA. In nucleotides, the CDR3 is TGTGCCAGCAGCTTAAGGGAGGGCACTGAAGCTTTCTTT. It encodes CASSLREGTEAFF.

The chain carries TRBV5-6 and TRBJ2-3; a weak D match, TRBD1 (6 bases). V shed 4 bases and J shed 4 bases, with 13 bases lying between them. The CDR3 has 14 amino acids. Per germline, CDR1 SGHDT and CDR2 YYEEEE. CDR3 coding DNA: TGTGCCAGCAGCAGGACAGTGAGCCCAGATACGCAGTATTTT. The encoded protein is CASSRTVSPDTQYF.

This chain uses TRBV7-9 with TRBJ2-7; possible D gene TRBD2, 6 bases. The length of the CDR3 is 16 residues. Germline V gives CDR1 SEHNR, CDR2 FQNEAQ (reference sequence). V lost 5 bases and J lost 0, with 17 bases in between. Here the CDR3 DNA reads TGTGCCAGCAGCCACACCCGGGACTCCCGCTCCTACGAGCAGTACTTC. It translates to CASSHTRDSRSYEQYF.